This T cell receptor (beta chain) was profiled in a study of blood T cell repertoires in COVID-19. Overall study: There were acute and convalescent COVID-19 samples, and they came from the United States, Italy and Spain. PBMCs, B-cell-depleted T cells, or T cells were the source of the cDNA or gDNA that made up the material.

Study processing details: Estimates of nucleated cell counts were drawn from the amplification of reference gene primers. Only in-frame clones appear in the TCRdb table, and some are missing; sequencing was by immunoSEQ multiplex PCR. That table is the source of V, J and clone size, and D and trimming were worked out from the DNA. The sample has 400,000 to 550,000 clones; around 88% are singletons. The length of the CDR3 is 14 residues. V dropped 0 bases and J dropped 6; count of bases not matched to a gene: 3. The germline gives CDR1 SGDLS, CDR2 YYNGEE. The sequence was obtained from a woman under 40 with acute or convalescent COVID-19. V and J are TRBV9 and TRBJ2-7; 10 bases are a match to TRBD2. The sequencing sample was made of peripheral blood. This chain's CDR3 is CASSVEIAGGEQYF. CDR3 DNA sequence: TGTGCCAGCAGCGTAGAAATAGCGGGGGGCGAGCAGTACTTC.